The 29 T cell receptor beta chains below were found in one sample sequenced in a study of blood T cell repertoires in COVID-19. The assay was immunoSEQ multiplex PCR, and TCRdb's table has in-frame clones only and misses some. The sample comprises tens of thousands of clones, over 75% of which are singletons, and roughly a tenth rests with the top ten. Sequenced input: peripheral blood. All receptors come from a human donor in a cohort sampled during active COVID-19.

This clone is medium-sized. The chain is built from TRBV29-1 and TRBJ1-1; D remains ambiguous. The CDR3 is made up of 12 amino acids. V shed 5 bases and J shed 11 bases, with 18 bases lying between them. Germline lookup yields CDR1 SQVTM and CDR2 ANQGSEA. CDR3: CSVRPDWGGAFF. The CDR3 DNA sequence: TGCAGCGTTCGACCAGACTGGGGAGGGGCTTTCTTT.

The V and J genes are TRBV6-4 and TRBJ2-2; 11 bases are a match to TRBD2. V dropped 6 bases and J dropped 7; count of bases not matched to a gene: 1. Germline V gene data show CDR1 as MRHNA and CDR2 as SNTAGT. The CDR3 has 13 residues. The CDR3 DNA follows: TGTGCCAGCAGCGGACTAGCGGGCGGGGAGCTGTTTTTT. Residues: CASSGLAGGELFF.

The gene calls are TRBV7-2 and TRBJ2-4; no clear D gene. Germline-derived CDR1 and CDR2 are SGHTA and FQGNSA. Trimming removed 10 bases at V and 0 bases at J, with 7 bases between. This CDR3 is built from 12 residues. The chain's CDR3 is CATSGAKNIQYF. CDR3 bases: TGTGCCACCTCGGGAGCCAAAAACATTCAGTACTTC.

The sample holds one count of this clone. This chain connects TRBV5-4 to TRBJ2-7, with TRBD2 matching over 14 bases. V lost 4 bases to trimming and J lost 1 base; unmatched junction nucleotides: 7. This CDR3 region has 17 residues. Germline lookup yields CDR1 SGHNT and CDR2 YYREEE (reference sequence). CDR3 bases: TGTGCCAGCAGCCGTAAGGGACTAGCGGGAGTTTCCTACGAGCAGTACTTC. Translating gives CASSRKGLAGVSYEQYF.

This rearrangement joins TRBV9 to TRBJ2-7; possibly TRBD2 for D (5 bases). CDR1 and CDR2 (germline): SGDLS, YYNGEE. CDR3 length: 16 amino acids. Trimming stripped 0 bases from V and 6 bases from J, with 19 bases between. The CDR3 nucleotides are TGTGCCAGCAGCGTAGGGCCCGCGGCGGGTGGCAGCGAGCAGTACTTC. This encodes CASSVGPAAGGSEQYF.

The genes are TRBV27 and TRBJ1-3; 9 bases line up with TRBD1. This CDR3 comprises 18 residues. Germline trimming cut 3 bases from V and 8 bases from J; bases unmatched to any gene: 17. Germline CDR1 MNHEY, CDR2 SMNVEV (reference sequence). For the CDR3, the DNA is TGTGCCAGCAGTTTGACCGGGACAGGGTCCACTATGGAAGACACCATATATTTT. Protein sequence: CASSLTGTGSTMEDTIYF.

The V gene is TRBV7-6, the J gene TRBJ2-5, with D uncertain. Germline-derived CDR1 and CDR2 are SGHVS and FNYEAQ. The CDR3 is 15 amino acids. V was pared by 2 bases and J by 0 bases, with 10 bases between. For the CDR3, the DNA is TGTGCCAGCAGCTTACAACCCCAGGACCAAGAGACCCAGTACTTC. It encodes CASSLQPQDQETQYF.

The genes are TRBV19 and TRBJ1-1, with TRBD1 identical over 7 bases. The CDR3 covers 15 residues. Germline V lookup: CDR1 LNHDA, CDR2 SQIVND (reference sequence). J gave up 0 bases and V 6 bases, and 7 bases lay outside the gene matches. The CDR3 spells CASREIGGVNTEAFF. The DNA for the CDR3 is TGTGCCAGTAGAGAGATAGGGGGCGTGAACACTGAAGCTTTCTTT.

The chain uses TRBV5-1 and TRBJ1-2, with 10 bases matching TRBD1. V trimming: 4 bases; J trimming: 8 bases; junction bases outside the gene matches: 11. The CDR3 extends over 15 amino acids. The germline V gene encodes CDR1 SGHRS and CDR2 YFSETQ. DNA for the CDR3: TGCGCCAGCAGCACCCGACAGGGGGCGGCGGTGGGCTACACCTTC. Encoded protein: CASSTRQGAAVGYTF.

The genes are TRBV5-1 and TRBJ2-3, with D hard to call. CDR1 is SGHRS, CDR2 YFSETQ, per germline. The CDR3 totals 12 residues. Deletions cut 2 bases from V and 1 base from J, with 2 bases between. The CDR3 loop reads CASSFGTDTQYF. DNA for the CDR3: TGCGCCAGCAGCTTCGGCACAGATACGCAGTATTTT.

The chain uses TRBV16 and TRBJ1-4; 8 bases fit TRBD1. The V segment lost 0 bases and the J segment 1 base; nucleotides outside the gene matches: 4. Per the germline V gene, CDR1 is KGHSY and CDR2 is FQNENV. The CDR3 contains 17 residues. In nucleotides, the CDR3 is TGTGCCAGCAGCCAATCGGGCAGGGGGCTAACTAATGAAAAACTGTTTTTT. It encodes CASSQSGRGLTNEKLFF.

The rearrangement joins TRBV6-6 to TRBJ2-5; the D gene is possibly TRBD2 (7 bases). In germline, CDR1 is MNHNY, CDR2 SVGAGI (reference sequence). CDR3 length: 18 amino acids. V lost 5 bases to trimming and J lost 1 base, with 23 bases between them. The CDR3 nucleotides read TGTGCCAGCAGTCACCCGGGAGGTGGGGGCAAAATCCAAGAGACCCAGTACTTC. The encoded protein is CASSHPGGGGKIQETQYF.

This clone is a singleton in its sample. The rearrangement uses TRBV6-6 and TRBJ2-5; TRBD2 aligns across 10 bases. Germline V gene sequence: CDR1 MNHNY, CDR2 SVGAGI (reference sequence). The length of the CDR3 is 15 residues. J gave up 6 bases and V 6 bases, and 10 bases lay outside the gene matches. CDR3 sequence: CASRHKAGGFQTQYF. CDR3 in DNA: TGTGCCAGCAGACATAAAGCGGGAGGGTTTCAGACCCAGTACTTC.

This clone appeared once. The rearrangement links TRBV27 to TRBJ1-2; D remains unclear. The germline V gene encodes CDR1 MNHEY and CDR2 SMNVEV (reference sequence). This CDR3 is 13 amino acids long. V was pared by 6 bases and J by 10 bases, with 18 bases between. The CDR3 bases are TGTGCCAGCAGCCCCCACGGTGAGAGCTCCTACACCTTC. It encodes CASSPHGESSYTF.

The chain carries TRBV19 and TRBJ2-3, with D perhaps TRBD2 (6 bases). This CDR3 spans 15 amino acids. Per the germline V gene, CDR1 is LNHDA and CDR2 is SQIVND (reference sequence). V lost 4 bases, J lost 0 bases, and 11 bases lay in between. CDR3 DNA: TGTGCCAGTAGTACCCGACTAGGAAGCACAGATACGCAGTATTTT. Translating gives CASSTRLGSTDTQYF.

The rearrangement joins TRBV24-1 to TRBJ1-1; TRBD1 might be the D (6 bases). The ends were cut back, 4 bases at V and 1 base at J, with 12 bases in the middle. This CDR3 has 15 amino acids. CDR1 KGHDR and CDR2 SFDVKD come from the germline V gene. The CDR3 here is CATSDWTDKNTEAFF. For the CDR3, the DNA is TGTGCCACCAGTGACTGGACAGATAAGAACACTGAAGCTTTCTTT.

This rearrangement joins TRBV4-3 to TRBJ2-7; D call uncertain. Trimming took off 5 bases at V and 4 bases at J, with 12 bases between the two ends. CDR3 size: 13 residues. In germline, CDR1 is LGHNA, CDR2 YSLEER. CDR3 in DNA: TGCGCCAGCAGCGCCCGTCCCAGATACGAGCAGTACTTC. It codes for CASSARPRYEQYF.

This chain connects TRBV6-2 or TRBV6-3 to TRBJ2-5; TRBD1 aligns across 7 bases. CDR3 length: 15 residues. With 5 bases clipped from V and 1 base from J, the junction kept 7 bases outside the gene matches. CDR1 MNHEY and CDR2 SVGEGT come from the germline V gene. The CDR3 loop is CASSKEGQLQETQYF. Written as DNA, the CDR3 is TGTGCCAGCAGTAAAGAGGGACAGCTCCAAGAGACCCAGTACTTC.

Only a few counts were recorded for this clone. V is TRBV5-1 and J is TRBJ1-5; tentative D call: TRBD1 (5 bases). Germline CDR1 reads SGHRS; CDR2 reads YFSETQ. This CDR3 contains 13 residues. V lost 4 bases and J lost 7, with 12 bases in between. The CDR3 DNA is TGCGCCAGCAGCCCCCGGGGGGACCAGCCCCAGCATTTT. This sequence encodes CASSPRGDQPQHF.

The V call is TRBV6-2 or TRBV6-3, the J call TRBJ2-3; D not certain. The CDR3 sequence is 14 residues long. V lost 4 bases and J 1 base, leaving 9 bases between the germline ends. Germline V gene lookup returns CDR1 MNHEY and CDR2 SVGEGT. The CDR3 spells CASSSLFGTDTQYF. The DNA of the CDR3 is TGTGCCAGCAGTTCCCTCTTTGGCACAGATACGCAGTATTTT.

This chain links TRBV7-2 with TRBJ2-3; D not resolved. The CDR3 contains 12 residues. The V end lost 4 bases, the J end lost 2 bases, and 4 bases lay between the germline ends. Germline V gene lookup returns CDR1 SGHTA and CDR2 FQGNSA. The CDR3 DNA is TGTGCCAGCAGCTCAAACACAGATACGCAGTATTTT. This encodes CASSSNTDTQYF.

In DNA, the CDR3 is TGCGCCAGCAGCCAAAGTCAGGCACCCCTCCACTTT. Amino acids: CASSQSQAPLHF. V gene TRBV4-1 combines with J gene TRBJ1-6; D not certain. The CDR3 has 12 amino acids. The germline V gene has CDR1 MGHRA and CDR2 YSYEKL. The V end lost 2 bases, the J end lost 11 bases, and 7 bases lay between the germline ends.

The rearrangement links TRBV11-2 to TRBJ2-5; weak D call: TRBD2 (5 bases). This CDR3 contains 13 residues. The V end was cut by 0 bases, the J end by 5 bases, with 7 bases between. Germline V gene data show CDR1 as SGHAT and CDR2 as FQNNGV. DNA for the CDR3: TGTGCCAGCAGCTTAGATCGAGGGGAGACCCAGTACTTC. This sequence encodes CASSLDRGETQYF. The full variable domain, with the rest looked up from reference TRBV11-2 and TRBJ2-5, is EAGVAQSPRYKIIEKRQSVAFWCNPISGHATLYWYQQILGQGPKLLIQFQNNGVVDDSQLPKDRFSAERLKGVDSTLKIQPAKLEDSAVYLCASSLDRGETQYFGPGTRLLVL.

V gene TRBV7-9 combines with J gene TRBJ1-2; no reliable D call. CDR3 size: 13 residues. V was trimmed by 1 base and J by 4 bases, leaving 7 bases between them. Germline V gene sequence: CDR1 SEHNR, CDR2 FQNEAQ (reference sequence). The CDR3 sequence: CASSLGGSYGYTF. For the CDR3, the DNA is TGTGCCAGCAGCTTAGGAGGCTCCTATGGCTACACCTTC.

The chain joins TRBV12-3 or TRBV12-4 to TRBJ2-1; D uncertain. Trimming removed 3 bases at V and 6 bases at J, with 6 bases between. This CDR3 is 12 amino acids long. The CDR3 reads CASSLAANEQFF. The DNA of the CDR3 is TGTGCCAGCAGTTTGGCCGCCAATGAGCAGTTCTTC.

In this sample, this clone turned up once. The rearrangement uses TRBV2 and TRBJ2-6; D is perhaps TRBD1 (5 bases). Germline V gene sequence: CDR1 SNHLY, CDR2 FYNNEI. This CDR3 region has 16 residues. V lost 7 bases, J lost 0 bases, and 13 bases lay in between. The CDR3 coding sequence is TGTGCCAGCACTGAGCAGGGCCTCTCTGGGGCCAACGTCCTGACTTTC. It codes for CASTEQGLSGANVLTF.

J is TRBJ2-6 and V is TRBV2; possibly TRBD1 for D (5 bases). The CDR3 covers 15 residues. Germline lookup yields CDR1 SNHLY and CDR2 FYNNEI. The V and J ends lost 7 bases and 4 bases respectively, with 14 bases between them. CDR3 amino acids: CASTPRVTGANVLTF. CDR3 coding DNA: TGTGCCAGCACCCCCAGGGTTACAGGGGCCAACGTCCTGACTTTC.

The chain employs TRBV29-1 and TRBJ2-3; D gene ambiguous. Trimming took 4 bases from V and 1 from J, leaving 15 bases between them. This CDR3 contains 15 residues. Looked up from germline, CDR1 is SQVTM and CDR2 is ANQGSEA. The CDR3 region is CSVGNPGGGTDTQYF. In nucleotides, the CDR3 is TGCAGCGTTGGTAACCCCGGCGGAGGCACAGATACGCAGTATTTT.

Sample share makes this clone medium-sized. At one boundary the junction diverges from the germline segment, which might be a read error. The chain carries TRBV20-1 and TRBJ1-1; D gene uncertain. Germline V gives CDR1 DFQATT, CDR2 SNEGSKA (reference sequence). This CDR3 contains 11 residues. The CDR3 region is CSVRQNTEAFF. CDR3 bases: TGCAGTGTTAGACAGAACACTGAAGCTTTCTTT.